The 18 T cell receptor beta chains reported below all come from one sample, sequenced in a study of blood T cell repertoires in COVID-19. Sequenced by immunoSEQ multiplex PCR; TCRdb stores in-frame clones only, minus some. The table includes some 200,000 clones, roughly 80% detected once. Sample: peripheral blood. The source is a woman aged 65 to 85 with COVID-19, enrolled during active disease.

V and J are TRBV19 and TRBJ1-2; 8 positions agree with TRBD1. Germline CDR1 reads LNHDA; CDR2 reads SQIVND (reference sequence). V shed 4 bases and J 2 bases; nucleotides not matched to a gene: 3. This CDR3 contains 14 residues. The CDR3 DNA follows: TGTGCCAGTAGTAACCAGGGGGCGAACTATGGCTACACCTTC. Translating gives CASSNQGANYGYTF.

This clone was seen only a few times. The chain employs TRBV2 and TRBJ2-7, with D hard to call. Trimming took 5 bases from V and 3 from J, leaving 8 bases between them. Germline CDR1 and CDR2: SNHLY and FYNNEI. This CDR3 is 12 amino acids long. CDR3 DNA sequence: TGTGCCAGCAGTACAGACGTCTACGAGCAGTACTTC. Its translation is CASSTDVYEQYF. The variable domain in full, with the rest retrieved from reference TRBV2 and TRBJ2-7, is EPEVTQTPSHQVTQMGQEVILRCVPISNHLYFYWYRQILGQKVEFLVSFYNNEISEKSEIFDDQFSVERPDGSNFTLKIRSTKLEDSAMYFCASSTDVYEQYFGPGTRLTVT.

The chain joins TRBV4-3 to TRBJ2-1; perhaps TRBD2 as D (5 bases). Trimming removed 0 bases from V and 5 bases from J, with 11 bases in between. CDR1 LGHNA and CDR2 YSLEER come from the germline V gene. There are 15 residues in the CDR3. The CDR3 protein is CASSQEHVANNEQFF. The CDR3 nucleotides are TGCGCCAGCAGCCAAGAACACGTAGCGAACAATGAGCAGTTCTTC.

The table lists this clone with a count of one. The chain employs TRBV7-2 and TRBJ2-2; 12 bases align to TRBD2. CDR3 length: 15 residues. Germline assignment: CDR1 SGHTA and CDR2 FQGNSA. V shed 5 bases, J shed 6 bases, and the junction held 4 bases outside the gene matches. The CDR3 bases are TGTGCCAGCAGCAAGACTAGCGGGAGACCCGGGGAGCTGTTTTTT. Translated: CASSKTSGRPGELFF.

The chain carries TRBV19 and TRBJ1-2, with D maybe TRBD1 (6 bases). Deletions cut 6 bases from V and 4 bases from J, with 24 bases between. This CDR3 is built from 17 residues. Germline CDR1 and CDR2: LNHDA and SQIVND (reference sequence). The CDR3 here is CASRALGAREMVYGYTF. The CDR3, as DNA: TGTGCCAGTAGGGCTTTGGGGGCGCGAGAAATGGTCTATGGCTACACCTTC.

V and J are TRBV6-2 or TRBV6-3 and TRBJ1-2; the D gene is possibly TRBD1 (6 bases). Trimming left V 4 bases short and J 4 bases short, with 10 bases between. The germline gives CDR1 MNHEY, CDR2 SVGEGT. The CDR3 length is 13 residues. The CDR3 is CASSSDRPYGYTF. The CDR3 coding sequence is TGTGCCAGCAGTTCGGACAGACCCTATGGCTACACCTTC.

The rearrangement links TRBV2 to TRBJ1-6; 9 bases fit TRBD1. Germline CDR1 and CDR2: SNHLY and FYNNEI. The V segment lost 4 bases and the J segment 17 bases; nucleotides outside the gene matches: 12. CDR3 length: 14 residues. CDR3 nucleotide sequence: TGTGCCAGCAGTGGGGACAGGGTAGGATCAATGGTCCACTTT. Amino acids: CASSGDRVGSMVHF.

This clone was observed once. This chain joins TRBV5-5 and TRBJ2-3; TRBD1 matches at 7 bases. Trimming took 3 bases from V and 4 from J; bases not matched to a gene: 11. The length of the CDR3 is 16 residues. Germline V gene sequence: CDR1 SGHKS, CDR2 YYEKEE (reference sequence). The CDR3 loop reads CASSSGTARGSDTQYF. CDR3 bases: TGTGCCAGCAGCTCCGGGACAGCCAGGGGGTCAGATACGCAGTATTTT. Based on the CDR3 plus reference TRBV5-5 and TRBJ2-3, the full variable domain is DAGVTQSPTHLIKTRGQQVTLRCSPISGHKSVSWYQQVLGQGPQFIFQYYEKEERGRGNFPDRFSARQFPNYSSELNVNALLLGDSALYLCASSSGTARGSDTQYFGPGTRLTVL.

The gene calls are TRBV18 and TRBJ2-7, with TRBD1 as a possible D gene (6 bases). From germline, CDR1 is KGHSH and CDR2 LQKENI. V dropped 4 bases and J dropped 5 bases, with 12 bases sitting between them. The CDR3 sequence is 13 residues long. This CDR3 is CASSLQGTDEQYF. CDR3 nucleotide sequence: TGTGCCAGCTCACTCCAGGGGACGGACGAGCAGTACTTC.

The chain joins TRBV6-5 to TRBJ1-2; tentative D call: TRBD1 (6 bases). Germline values: CDR1 MNHEY, CDR2 SVGAGI. V lost 7 bases to trimming and J lost 4 bases, with 10 bases between them. The CDR3 extends over 12 amino acids. The chain's CDR3 is CASKDRVYGYTF. For the CDR3, the DNA is TGTGCCAGCAAGGACAGAGTCTATGGCTACACCTTC.

The CDR3 DNA sequence: TGTGCCACCAGCAGAGTTGGTAAGGACTCAGACGAGCAGTACTTC. This gives the protein CATSRVGKDSDEQYF. The chain couples TRBV15 to TRBJ2-7, with D possibly matching TRBD2 (5 bases). With 1 base removed from V and 5 bases from J, the gap between germline ends came to 15 bases. This CDR3 comprises 15 residues. CDR1 is LNHNV, CDR2 YYDKDF, per germline (reference sequence).

There are a few counts of this clone. Other DNA sequences from this sample encode an identical CDR3 as well. J is TRBJ2-5 and V is TRBV18; D is uncertain. CDR3 length: 14 residues. V was trimmed by 1 base and J by 0 bases, leaving 6 bases between them. Germline-derived CDR1 and CDR2 are KGHSH and LQKENI. In DNA form, the CDR3 reads TGTGCCAGCTCACCACGAGAGTACCAAGAGACCCAGTACTTC. Protein sequence: CASSPREYQETQYF.

This chain joins TRBV4-3 and TRBJ2-1; D might be TRBD2 (7 bases). Per the germline V gene, CDR1 is LGHNA and CDR2 is YSLEER. The germline V and J ends were trimmed by 3 bases and 0 bases, with 12 bases remaining between them. This CDR3 contains 16 residues. The CDR3 region has the DNA TGCGCCAGCAGCCAGAACGGGGGGCACTCCTACAATGAGCAGTTCTTC. It specifies CASSQNGGHSYNEQFF.

The chain carries TRBV5-1 and TRBJ1-2; D may be TRBD1 (6 bases). This CDR3 is built from 20 residues. V was cut by 2 bases and J by 7 bases, with 33 bases left in between. Germline values: CDR1 SGHRS, CDR2 YFSETQ. This CDR3 reads CASSLIPPLQGISPPSGYTF. The CDR3 bases are TGCGCCAGCAGCTTAATTCCGCCACTACAGGGAATTTCCCCTCCGTCTGGCTACACCTTC.

The gene calls are TRBV10-3 and TRBJ1-1, with D possibly TRBD1 on 5 matching bases. V was trimmed by 10 bases and J by 3 bases, leaving 15 bases between them. Germline V gene lookup returns CDR1 ENHRY and CDR2 SYGVKD. The CDR3 sequence is 13 residues long. CDR3 loop: CATSRESDTEAFF. For the CDR3, the DNA is TGTGCCACCAGCAGGGAATCGGACACTGAAGCTTTCTTT.

In its sample, this clone was seen once. The V call is TRBV28, the J call TRBJ1-2; no reliable D call. Trimming pared 6 bases from V and 1 base from J, leaving 21 bases between. The CDR3 loop spans 17 amino acids. Germline-derived CDR1 and CDR2 are MDHEN and SYDVKM. The CDR3 sequence is CASRERPGRVFNYGYTF. The CDR3 coding sequence is TGTGCCAGCAGGGAGCGACCGGGGAGAGTTTTTAACTATGGCTACACCTTC.

The V call is TRBV7-2, the J call TRBJ2-1; 9 bases are a match to TRBD2. Per germline, CDR1 SGHTA and CDR2 FQGNSA. With V trimmed by 6 bases and J by 1 base, 4 bases remained unmatched. This CDR3 region has 15 residues. The CDR3 sequence is CASSRTSGSYNEQFF. CDR3 coding DNA: TGTGCCAGCAGTCGTACTAGCGGGTCCTACAATGAGCAGTTCTTC.

The gene calls are TRBV7-2 and TRBJ2-5; TRBD1 matches 9 bases. The CDR3 length is 15 residues. V shed 5 bases, J shed 5 bases, and the junction held 9 bases outside the gene matches. Germline CDR1 is SGHTA and CDR2 is FQGNSA. CDR3 protein: CASSRLTGGRETQYF. The CDR3, as DNA: TGTGCCAGCAGCCGTCTCACAGGGGGCCGGGAGACCCAGTACTTC.